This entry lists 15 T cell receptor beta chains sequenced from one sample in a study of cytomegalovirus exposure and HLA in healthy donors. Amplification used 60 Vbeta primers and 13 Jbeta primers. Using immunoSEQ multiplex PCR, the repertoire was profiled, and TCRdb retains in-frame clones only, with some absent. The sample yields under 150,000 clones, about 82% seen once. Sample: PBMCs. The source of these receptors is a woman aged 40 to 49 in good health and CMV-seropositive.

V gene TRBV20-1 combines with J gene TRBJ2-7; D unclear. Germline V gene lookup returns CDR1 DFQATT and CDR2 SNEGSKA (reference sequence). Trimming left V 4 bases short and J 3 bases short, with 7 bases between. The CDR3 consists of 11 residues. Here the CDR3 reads CSATDNYEQYF. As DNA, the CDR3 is TGCAGTGCTACCGACAACTACGAGCAGTACTTC.

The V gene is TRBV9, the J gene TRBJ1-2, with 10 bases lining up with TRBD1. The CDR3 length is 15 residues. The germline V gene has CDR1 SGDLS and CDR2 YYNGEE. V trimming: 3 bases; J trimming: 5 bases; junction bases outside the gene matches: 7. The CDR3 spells CASSAELGQGYGYTF. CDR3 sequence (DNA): TGTGCCAGCAGCGCCGAATTGGGACAGGGGTATGGCTACACCTTC.

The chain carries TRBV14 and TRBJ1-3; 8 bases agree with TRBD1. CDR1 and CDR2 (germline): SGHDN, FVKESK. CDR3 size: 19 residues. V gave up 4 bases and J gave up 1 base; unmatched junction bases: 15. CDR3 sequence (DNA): TGTGCCAGCAGCCCCCCGACAGGGGATTGGAGTATTTCTGGAAACACCATATATTTT. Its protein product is CASSPPTGDWSISGNTIYF.

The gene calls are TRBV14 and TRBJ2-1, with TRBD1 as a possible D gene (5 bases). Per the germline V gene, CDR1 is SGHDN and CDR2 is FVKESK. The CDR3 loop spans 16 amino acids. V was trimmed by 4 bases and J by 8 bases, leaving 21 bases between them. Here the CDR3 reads CASSLSLSSQVDEQFF. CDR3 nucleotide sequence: TGTGCCAGCAGCCTCTCCCTTTCGTCACAGGTCGATGAGCAGTTCTTC.

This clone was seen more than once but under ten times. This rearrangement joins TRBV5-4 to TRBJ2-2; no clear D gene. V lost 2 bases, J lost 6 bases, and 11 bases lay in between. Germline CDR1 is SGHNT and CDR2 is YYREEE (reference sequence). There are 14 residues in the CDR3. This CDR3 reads CASSFYDPPGELFF. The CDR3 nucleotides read TGTGCCAGCAGCTTCTATGATCCTCCCGGGGAGCTGTTTTTT.

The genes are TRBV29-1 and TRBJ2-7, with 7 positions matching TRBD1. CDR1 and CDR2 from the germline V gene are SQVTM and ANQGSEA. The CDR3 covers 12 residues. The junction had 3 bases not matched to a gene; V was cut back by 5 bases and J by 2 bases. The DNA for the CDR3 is TGCAGCGTTCAGGGGACAGCCTACGAGCAGTACTTC. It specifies CSVQGTAYEQYF.

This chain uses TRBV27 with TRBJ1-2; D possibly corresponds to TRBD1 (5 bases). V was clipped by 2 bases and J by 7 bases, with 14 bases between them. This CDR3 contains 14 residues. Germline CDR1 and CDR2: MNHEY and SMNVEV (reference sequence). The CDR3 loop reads CASSLRTGVGGYTF. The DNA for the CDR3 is TGTGCCAGCAGTTTAAGAACGGGGGTTGGTGGCTACACCTTC.

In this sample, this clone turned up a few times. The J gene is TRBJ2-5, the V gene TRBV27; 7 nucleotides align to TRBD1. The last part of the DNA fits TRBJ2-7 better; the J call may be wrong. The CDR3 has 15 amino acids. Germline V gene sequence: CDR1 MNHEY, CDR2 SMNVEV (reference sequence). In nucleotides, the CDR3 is TGTGCCAGCAGCCAAACGCAGGGGGTTCTCTACGAGCAGTACTTC. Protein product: CASSQTQGVLYEQYF.

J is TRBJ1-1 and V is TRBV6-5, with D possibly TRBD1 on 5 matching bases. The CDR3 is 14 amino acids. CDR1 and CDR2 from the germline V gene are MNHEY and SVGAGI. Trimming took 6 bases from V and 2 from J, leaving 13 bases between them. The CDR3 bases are TGTGCCAGCAGGGCCGCGGGGGACAACACTGAAGCTTTCTTT. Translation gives CASRAAGDNTEAFF.

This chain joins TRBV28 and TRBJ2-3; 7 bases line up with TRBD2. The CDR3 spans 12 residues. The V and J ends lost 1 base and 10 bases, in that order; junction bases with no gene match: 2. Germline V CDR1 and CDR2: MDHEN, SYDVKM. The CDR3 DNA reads TGTGCCAGCAGTTTATTTGGGGGGGCGCAGTATTTT. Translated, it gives CASSLFGGAQYF.

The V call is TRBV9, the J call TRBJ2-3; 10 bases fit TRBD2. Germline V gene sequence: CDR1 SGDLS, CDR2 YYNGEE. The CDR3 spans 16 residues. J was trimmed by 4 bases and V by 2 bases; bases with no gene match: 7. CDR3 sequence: CASSVRAGGPSDTQYF. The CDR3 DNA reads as TGTGCCAGCAGCGTCAGAGCGGGAGGGCCTTCAGATACGCAGTATTTT.

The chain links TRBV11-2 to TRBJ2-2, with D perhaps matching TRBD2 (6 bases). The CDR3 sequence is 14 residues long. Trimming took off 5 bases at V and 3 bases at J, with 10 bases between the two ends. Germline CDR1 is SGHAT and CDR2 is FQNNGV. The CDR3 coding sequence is TGTGCCAGCAGCCTGGGGACTTACACCGGGGAGCTGTTTTTT. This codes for CASSLGTYTGELFF.

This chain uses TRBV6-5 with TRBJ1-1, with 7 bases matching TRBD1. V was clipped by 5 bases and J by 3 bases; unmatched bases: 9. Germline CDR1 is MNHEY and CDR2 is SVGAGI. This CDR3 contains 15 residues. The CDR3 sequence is CASSPWPRGDTEAFF. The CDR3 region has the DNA TGTGCCAGCAGTCCATGGCCCAGGGGGGACACTGAAGCTTTCTTT.

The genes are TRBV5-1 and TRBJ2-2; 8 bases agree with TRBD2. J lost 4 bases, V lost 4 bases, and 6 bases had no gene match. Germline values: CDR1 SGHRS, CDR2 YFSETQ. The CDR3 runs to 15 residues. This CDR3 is CASSITGTSTGELFF. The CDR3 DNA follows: TGCGCCAGCAGCATAACCGGGACTAGCACCGGGGAGCTGTTTTTT.

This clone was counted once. The CDR3 sequence: CASSYSPGSYEQYF. The DNA of the CDR3 is TGTGCCAGCAGTTACTCTCCGGGCTCCTACGAGCAGTACTTC. The V and J genes are TRBV6-5 and TRBJ2-7; no firm D call. The germline V gene has CDR1 MNHEY and CDR2 SVGAGI. The V end was cut by 0 bases, the J end by 0 bases, with 6 bases between. The CDR3 sequence is 14 residues long.